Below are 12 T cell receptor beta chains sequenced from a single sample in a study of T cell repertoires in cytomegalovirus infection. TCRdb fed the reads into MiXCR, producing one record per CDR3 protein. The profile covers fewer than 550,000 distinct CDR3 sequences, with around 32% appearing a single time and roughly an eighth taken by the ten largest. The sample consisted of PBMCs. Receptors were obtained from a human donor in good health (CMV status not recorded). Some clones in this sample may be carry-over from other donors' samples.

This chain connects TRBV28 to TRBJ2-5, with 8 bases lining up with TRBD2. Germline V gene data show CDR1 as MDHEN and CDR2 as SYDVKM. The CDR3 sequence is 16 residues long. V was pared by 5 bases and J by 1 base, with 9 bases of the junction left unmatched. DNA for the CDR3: TGTGCCAGCAGTCCCCGGGGTAGCGGGGCCCAAGAGACCCAGTACTTC. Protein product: CASSPRGSGAQETQYF.

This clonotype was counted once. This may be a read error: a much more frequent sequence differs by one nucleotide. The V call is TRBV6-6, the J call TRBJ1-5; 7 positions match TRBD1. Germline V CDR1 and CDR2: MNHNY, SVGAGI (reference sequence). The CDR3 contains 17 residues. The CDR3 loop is CASSYPQGTSYNQPPHF. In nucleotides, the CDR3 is TGTGCCAGCAGTTACCCACAGGGGACGTCTTACAATCAGCCCCCGCATTTT.

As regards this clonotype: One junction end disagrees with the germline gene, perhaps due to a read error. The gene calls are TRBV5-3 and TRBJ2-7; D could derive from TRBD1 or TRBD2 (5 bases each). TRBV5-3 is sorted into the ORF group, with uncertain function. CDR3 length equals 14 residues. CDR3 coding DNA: TGTGCCAGCAGCTTGGCTGGGACCGCCATCAGCTGGTACTTC. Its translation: CASSLAGTAISWYF.

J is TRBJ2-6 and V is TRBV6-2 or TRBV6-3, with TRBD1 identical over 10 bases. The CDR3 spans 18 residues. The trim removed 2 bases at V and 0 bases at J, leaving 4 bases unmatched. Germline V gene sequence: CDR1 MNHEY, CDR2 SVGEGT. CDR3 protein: CASSYQGQGLSGANVLTF. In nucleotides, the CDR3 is TGTGCCAGCAGTTACCAGGGACAGGGGCTCTCTGGGGCCAACGTCCTGACTTTC.

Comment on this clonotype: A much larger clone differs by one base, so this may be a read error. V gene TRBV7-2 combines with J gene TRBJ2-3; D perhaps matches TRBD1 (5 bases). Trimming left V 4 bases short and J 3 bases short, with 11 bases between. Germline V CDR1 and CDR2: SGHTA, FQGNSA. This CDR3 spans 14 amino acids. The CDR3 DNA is TGTGCCAGCAGCTCAGGGCCGGAAACAGATACGCAGTATTTT. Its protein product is CASSSGPETDTQYF. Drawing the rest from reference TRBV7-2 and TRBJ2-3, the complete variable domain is GAGVSQSPSNKVTEKGKDVELRCDPISGHTALYWYRQSLGQGLEFLIYFQGNSAPDKSGLPSDRFSAERTGGSVSTLTIQRTQQEDSAVYLCASSSGPETDTQYFGPGTRLTVL.

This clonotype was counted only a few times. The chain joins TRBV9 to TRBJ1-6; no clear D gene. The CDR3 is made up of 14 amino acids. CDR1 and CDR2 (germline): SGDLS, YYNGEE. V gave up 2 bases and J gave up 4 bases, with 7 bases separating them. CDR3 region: CASSVSGYNSPLHF. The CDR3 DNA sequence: TGTGCCAGCAGCGTTTCCGGATATAATTCACCCCTCCACTTT.

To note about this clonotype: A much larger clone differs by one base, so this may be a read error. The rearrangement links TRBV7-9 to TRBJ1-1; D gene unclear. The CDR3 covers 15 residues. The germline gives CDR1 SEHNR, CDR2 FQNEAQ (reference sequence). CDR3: CSSSHAGAANTEAFF. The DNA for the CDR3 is TGTTCCAGCAGTCACGCAGGTGCAGCGAACACTGAAGCTTTCTTT.

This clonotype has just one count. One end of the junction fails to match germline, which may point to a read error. CDR3 region: CASSLSNRNQPQNF. The CDR3 bases are TGTGCCAGCAGTTTGTCGAACCGTAATCAGCCCCAGAATTTT. This chain joins TRBV6-5 and TRBJ1-5; D is undetermined. The CDR3 consists of 14 residues. Germline CDR1 is MNHEY and CDR2 is SVGAGI.

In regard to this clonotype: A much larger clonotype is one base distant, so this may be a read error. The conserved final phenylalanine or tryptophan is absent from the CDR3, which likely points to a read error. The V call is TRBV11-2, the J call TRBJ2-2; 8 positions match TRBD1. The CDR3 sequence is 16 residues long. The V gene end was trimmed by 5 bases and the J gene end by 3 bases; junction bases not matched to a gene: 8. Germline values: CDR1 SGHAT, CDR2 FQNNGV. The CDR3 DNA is TGTGCCAGCAGCCAGAGGACAGGGAGTGACACCGGGGAGCTGTTTTGT. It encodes CASSQRTGSDTGELFC.

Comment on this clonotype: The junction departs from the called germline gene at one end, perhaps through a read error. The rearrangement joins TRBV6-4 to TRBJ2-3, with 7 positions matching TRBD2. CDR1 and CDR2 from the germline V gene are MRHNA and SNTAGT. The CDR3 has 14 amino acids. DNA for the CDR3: TGTGCCAGCAGTGAACAAGGGGAGGGAGATACGAAGTATTTT. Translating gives CASSEQGEGDTKYF.

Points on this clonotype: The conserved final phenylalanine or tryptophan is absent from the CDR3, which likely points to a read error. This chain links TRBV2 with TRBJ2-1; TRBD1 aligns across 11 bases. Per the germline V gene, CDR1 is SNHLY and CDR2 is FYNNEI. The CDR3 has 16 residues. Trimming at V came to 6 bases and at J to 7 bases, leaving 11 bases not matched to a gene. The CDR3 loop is CASRTPRTGGENEQFS. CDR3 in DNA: TGTGCCAGCAGGACCCCTCGGACAGGGGGCGAGAATGAGCAGTTCTCC.

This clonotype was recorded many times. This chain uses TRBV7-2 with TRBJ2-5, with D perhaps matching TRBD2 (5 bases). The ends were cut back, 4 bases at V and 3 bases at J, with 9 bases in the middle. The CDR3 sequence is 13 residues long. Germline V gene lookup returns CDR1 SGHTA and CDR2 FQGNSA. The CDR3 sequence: CASSSGWEETQYF. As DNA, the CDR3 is TGTGCCAGCAGCTCGGGATGGGAAGAGACCCAGTACTTC.